Each of the 28 T cell receptor beta chains below was sequenced from the same sample in a study of cytomegalovirus exposure and HLA in healthy donors. Researchers ran the PCR with 60 Vbeta and 13 Jbeta primers. Libraries were prepared by immunoSEQ multiplex PCR; TCRdb keeps only in-frame clonotypes and omits some of them. This sample has about 100,000 clones, with roughly 80% found just once. The sequencing sample was made of PBMCs. The receptors derive from a man aged 25 to 45 in good health and CMV-seronegative.

The chain links TRBV6-5 to TRBJ1-5, with no clear D. The CDR3 has 15 residues. CDR1 MNHEY and CDR2 SVGAGI come from the germline V gene. V was pared by 6 bases and J by 0 bases, with 12 bases between. The CDR3 bases are TGTGCCAGCAGCCAGACGGAGTATAGCAATCAGCCCCAGCATTTT. Translating it yields CASSQTEYSNQPQHF.

This clone was found a few times. The chain is built from TRBV5-4 and TRBJ1-1; TRBD1 matches at 8 bases. CDR1 is SGHNT, CDR2 YYREEE, per germline (reference sequence). The CDR3 is made up of 14 amino acids. V was pared by 4 bases and J by 4 bases, with 6 bases of the junction left unmatched. The CDR3 loop reads CASSRGQGITEAFF. The CDR3 DNA reads as TGTGCCAGCAGCAGAGGACAGGGTATCACTGAAGCTTTCTTT.

The V gene is TRBV4-1, the J gene TRBJ2-7, with a possible D match to TRBD2 (5 bases). Per germline, CDR1 MGHRA and CDR2 YSYEKL. CDR3 length: 16 residues. The V end lost 0 bases, the J end lost 2 bases, and 14 bases lay between the germline ends. This chain's CDR3 is CASSQDSRGPTYEQYF. In nucleotides, the CDR3 is TGCGCCAGCAGCCAAGATTCCCGGGGTCCCACCTACGAGCAGTACTTC.

This clone was seen once. V and J are TRBV10-3 and TRBJ1-2, with D possibly TRBD1 on 5 matching bases. The germline V gene encodes CDR1 ENHRY and CDR2 SYGVKD. The CDR3 loop spans 13 amino acids. V lost 3 bases to trimming and J lost 8 bases, with 13 bases between them. The DNA of the CDR3 is TGTGCCATCAGTGATTCCGGGGCGGGGGGCTACACCTTC. This translates into CAISDSGAGGYTF.

The table lists this clone with a count of one. The gene calls are TRBV5-5 and TRBJ2-7; the D gene is possibly TRBD2 (6 bases). The CDR3 spans 12 residues. V gave up 0 bases and J gave up 6 bases, with 7 bases separating them. In germline, CDR1 is SGHKS, CDR2 YYEKEE (reference sequence). CDR3 loop: CASSLAGGEQYF. In nucleotides, the CDR3 is TGTGCCAGCAGCTTGGCCGGGGGCGAGCAGTACTTC.

This clone was detected only once. The conserved closing phenylalanine or tryptophan is absent in this CDR3, likely reflecting a read error. The rearrangement links TRBV29-1 to TRBJ1-2, with D perhaps matching TRBD1 (6 bases). The CDR3 covers 11 residues. V was trimmed by 4 bases and J by 6 bases, leaving 9 bases between them. The germline V gene has CDR1 SQVTM and CDR2 ANQGSEA. In DNA form, the CDR3 reads TGCAGCGTTGTCAGGGGAGATGGCTACACCGTC. Amino acid sequence: CSVVRGDGYTV.

Of note for this clone: One junction end disagrees with the germline gene, perhaps due to a read error. V usage is TRBV5-1 and J usage is TRBJ1-2; tentative D call: TRBD1 (5 bases). Looked up from germline, CDR1 is SGHRS and CDR2 is YFSETQ. The CDR3 contains 14 residues. The CDR3 bases are TGCGTCAGCAGCTTGGGGCAGGTCTTGTATGGCTACACCTTC. This translates into CVSSLGQVLYGYTF.

The rearrangement links TRBV5-4 to TRBJ2-5, with TRBD2 matching over 13 bases. With V trimmed by 0 bases and J by 4 bases, 12 bases remained unmatched. The CDR3 is 19 residues long. Per germline, CDR1 SGHNT and CDR2 YYREEE (reference sequence). The CDR3 loop is CASSLVRGLGTSGIETQYF. The CDR3, as DNA: TGTGCCAGCAGCTTGGTTAGAGGATTAGGGACTAGCGGGATAGAGACCCAGTACTTC.

This rearrangement joins TRBV6-1 to TRBJ1-5, with a possible D match to TRBD1 (5 bases). The CDR3 covers 13 residues. CDR1 and CDR2 from the germline V gene are MNHNS and SASEGT. Trimming took 3 bases from V and 7 from J, leaving 10 bases between them. For the CDR3, the DNA is TGTGCCAGCAGTGAGGCGGGGGGGCAGCCCCAGCATTTT. This translates into CASSEAGGQPQHF.

The J gene is TRBJ2-7, the V gene TRBV19; 9 positions match TRBD1. CDR3 length: 13 residues. Germline CDR1 is LNHDA and CDR2 is SQIVND (reference sequence). The V segment lost 5 bases and the J segment 7 bases; nucleotides outside the gene matches: 6. The CDR3: CASSGRQGEEQYF. CDR3 nucleotides: TGTGCCAGTAGTGGAAGACAGGGGGAAGAGCAGTACTTC.

This clone was counted between two and nine times. The V gene is TRBV10-2, the J gene TRBJ1-4; 7 nucleotides align to TRBD1. The CDR3 is 13 amino acids. Trimming cost V 3 bases and J 6 bases; bases outside gene matches: 1. The germline V gene has CDR1 WSHSY and CDR2 SAAADI. Written as DNA, the CDR3 is TGCGCCAGCAGTGATCAGGGGGATGAAAAACTGTTTTTT. It specifies CASSDQGDEKLFF.

The chain carries TRBV9 and TRBJ1-4; D might be TRBD1 (5 bases). V was cut by 0 bases and J by 4 bases, with 10 bases left in between. Germline lookup yields CDR1 SGDLS and CDR2 YYNGEE. The CDR3 runs 15 residues. CDR3 in amino acids: CASSVEGLRNEKLFF. For the CDR3, the DNA is TGTGCCAGCAGCGTAGAGGGGCTACGTAATGAAAAACTGTTTTTT.

The chain uses TRBV6-6 and TRBJ1-5; 10 bases fit TRBD1. V was clipped by 6 bases and J by 6 bases; unmatched bases: 5. The length of the CDR3 is 14 residues. Germline CDR1 MNHNY, CDR2 SVGAGI (reference sequence). The CDR3 sequence is CASSPGTGVQPQHF. The CDR3 coding sequence is TGTGCCAGCAGCCCCGGGACAGGGGTTCAGCCCCAGCATTTT.

For the CDR3, the DNA is TGCAGCGTTGAAGATCGAGCGGGAGAGACCCAGTACTTC. Its protein is CSVEDRAGETQYF. The V and J genes are TRBV29-1 and TRBJ2-5; D may be TRBD2 (6 bases). This CDR3 has 13 residues. Germline loops: CDR1 SQVTM, CDR2 ANQGSEA. With 0 bases removed from V and 4 bases from J, the gap between germline ends came to 9 bases.

The chain carries TRBV18 and TRBJ2-2, with D tentatively TRBD1 (5 bases). V lost 4 bases and J lost 3, with 9 bases in between. Germline CDR1 KGHSH, CDR2 LQKENI. The CDR3 loop spans 14 amino acids. The CDR3 DNA reads TGTGCCAGCTCACGTCAGGGCGACACCGGGGAGCTGTTTTTT. Its protein is CASSRQGDTGELFF.

This clone was seen a few times. The rearrangement links TRBV18 to TRBJ1-1, with unresolved D. V was pared by 1 base and J by 4 bases, with 10 bases between. The germline CDR1 and CDR2 sequences are KGHSH and LQKENI. CDR3 length: 14 amino acids. The CDR3 DNA reads as TGTGCCAGCTCACCACGGCAGGACTTCACTGAAGCTTTCTTT. Translating gives CASSPRQDFTEAFF.

The chain employs TRBV7-8 and TRBJ2-1; D is possibly TRBD2 (7 bases). The germline gives CDR1 SGHVS, CDR2 FQNEAQ. Trimming pared 1 base from V and 4 bases from J, leaving 14 bases between. The CDR3 sequence is 16 residues long. The CDR3: CASSLGGLAEYNEQFF. In nucleotides, the CDR3 is TGTGCCAGCAGCTTAGGGGGGCTAGCGGAGTACAATGAGCAGTTCTTC.

This chain joins TRBV5-8 and TRBJ1-5; weak D call: TRBD1 (6 bases). The CDR3 is 15 amino acids. Germline CDR1 is SGHTS and CDR2 is YDEGEE. V was trimmed by 6 bases and J by 2 bases, leaving 15 bases between them. The CDR3: CASNEAGGGNQPQHF. The DNA for the CDR3 is TGTGCCAGCAATGAGGCGGGGGGCGGCAATCAGCCCCAGCATTTT.

The chain joins TRBV7-9 to TRBJ1-4; TRBD1 aligns across 7 bases. J was trimmed by 5 bases and V by 5 bases; bases with no gene match: 5. Per the germline V gene, CDR1 is SEHNR and CDR2 is FQNEAQ (reference sequence). The CDR3 covers 14 residues. CDR3 amino acids: CASSTGTVNEKLFF. The CDR3 nucleotides are TGTGCCAGCAGCACCGGGACAGTAAATGAAAAACTGTTTTTT.

The chain recombines TRBV6-4 with TRBJ1-1; TRBD1 aligns across 8 bases. V gave up 6 bases and J gave up 4 bases; unmatched junction bases: 4. The CDR3 contains 13 residues. The germline V gene has CDR1 MRHNA and CDR2 SNTAGT. DNA of the CDR3: TGTGCCAGCAGCCAAGACAGGGGCACTGAAGCTTTCTTT. It codes for CASSQDRGTEAFF.

V is TRBV7-2 and J is TRBJ2-2, with TRBD2 matching over 8 bases. The J segment lost 4 bases and the V segment lost 6 bases, leaving 7 bases of the junction unmatched. CDR1 and CDR2 (germline): SGHTA, FQGNSA. The length of the CDR3 is 15 residues. The CDR3 bases are TGTGCCAGCAGGGGCGGGGGGTGGATCACCGGGGAGCTGTTTTTT. Encoded protein: CASRGGGWITGELFF.

V gene TRBV5-6 combines with J gene TRBJ2-1; tentative D call: TRBD2 (7 bases). The CDR3 length is 16 residues. Germline-derived CDR1 and CDR2 are SGHDT and YYEEEE. V was clipped by 4 bases and J by 5 bases, with 19 bases between them. CDR3 in amino acids: CASSLFRRGRHNEQFF. The CDR3 coding sequence is TGTGCCAGCAGCCTCTTTCGGCGGGGGCGCCACAATGAGCAGTTCTTC. The full variable domain, rest sourced from reference TRBV5-6 and TRBJ2-1, is DAGVTQSPTHLIKTRGQQVTLRCSPKSGHDTVSWYQQALGQGPQFIFQYYEEEERQRGNFPDRFSGHQFPNYSSELNVNALLLGDSALYLCASSLFRRGRHNEQFFGPGTRLTVL.

The V call is TRBV6-5, the J call TRBJ1-1; 7 nucleotides align to TRBD1. V lost 4 bases and J lost 7; bases outside the gene matches: 9. The CDR3 is made up of 14 amino acids. In germline, CDR1 is MNHEY, CDR2 SVGAGI. The CDR3 DNA reads TGTGCCAGCAGTTCAAACCGGGACAGAGGTGAAGCTTTCTTT. Translating gives CASSSNRDRGEAFF.

The rearrangement uses TRBV7-3 and TRBJ2-3, with a weak D call TRBD2 (6 bases). The V end lost 5 bases, the J end lost 9 bases, and 12 bases lay between the germline ends. This CDR3 region has 12 residues. Germline V CDR1 and CDR2: SGHTA, FQGTGA. The CDR3: CASSPYRGTQYF. The CDR3 coding sequence is TGTGCCAGCAGCCCTTACCGGGGGACGCAGTATTTT.

The CDR3 nucleotides are TGTGCCAGCGGATCCGGGACAGGGGAAGGAACTGAAGCTTTCTTT. Amino acids: CASGSGTGEGTEAFF. The J gene is TRBJ1-1, the V gene TRBV9; 10 nucleotides line up with TRBD1. Per the germline V gene, CDR1 is SGDLS and CDR2 is YYNGEE. J lost 5 bases, V lost 7 bases, and 11 bases had no gene match. The CDR3 is 15 amino acids.

The V gene is TRBV21-1, the J gene TRBJ1-6; the tabulated D call, TRBD1, remains unverified against the DNA. TRBV21-1 is a recognized pseudogene. The CDR3 runs 14 residues. The CDR3 protein is CASSKGANNSPLHF. DNA for the CDR3: TGTGCCAGCAGCAAAGGGGCTAATAATTCACCCCTCCACTTT.

This clone was detected once. The conserved phenylalanine or tryptophan is not found at the CDR3 terminus, so this likely reflects a read error. The CDR3 loop is CASSQMQGLDGGYTS. As DNA, the CDR3 is TGTGCCAGCTCACAAATGCAGGGGCTGGACGGTGGCTACACCTCC. V usage is TRBV18 and J usage is TRBJ1-2; D may be TRBD1 (6 bases). The CDR3 runs 15 residues. CDR1 and CDR2 (germline): KGHSH, LQKENI. V gave up 4 bases and J gave up 7 bases, with 19 bases separating them.

V gene TRBV5-4 combines with J gene TRBJ2-1; D might be TRBD2 (6 bases). V was clipped by 1 base and J by 10 bases, with 15 bases between them. This CDR3 contains 14 residues. The germline V gene has CDR1 SGHNT and CDR2 YYREEE (reference sequence). CDR3: CASSLRLALREQFF. The CDR3 nucleotides are TGTGCCAGCAGCTTGCGCCTAGCGCTGAGGGAGCAGTTCTTC.